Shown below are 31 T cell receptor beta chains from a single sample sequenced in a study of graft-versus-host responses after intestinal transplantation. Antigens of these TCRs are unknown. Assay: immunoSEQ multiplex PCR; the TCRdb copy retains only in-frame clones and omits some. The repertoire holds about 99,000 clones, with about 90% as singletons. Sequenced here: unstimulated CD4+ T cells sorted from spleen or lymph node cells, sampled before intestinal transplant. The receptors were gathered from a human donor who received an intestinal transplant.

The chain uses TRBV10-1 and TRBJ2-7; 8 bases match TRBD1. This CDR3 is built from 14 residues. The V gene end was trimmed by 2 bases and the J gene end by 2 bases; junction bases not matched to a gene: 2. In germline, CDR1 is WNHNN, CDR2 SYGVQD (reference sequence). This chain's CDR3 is CASSEGQGPYEQYF. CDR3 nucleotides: TGCGCCAGCAGTGAGGGACAGGGACCCTACGAGCAGTACTTC.

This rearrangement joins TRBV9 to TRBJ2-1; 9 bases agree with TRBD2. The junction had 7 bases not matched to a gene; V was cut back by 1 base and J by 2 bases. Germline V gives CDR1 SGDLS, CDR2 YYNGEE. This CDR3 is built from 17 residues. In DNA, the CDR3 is TGTGCCAGCAGCGTATTAGGCGGGAGGGCGGCCTACAATGAGCAGTTCTTC. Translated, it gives CASSVLGGRAAYNEQFF.

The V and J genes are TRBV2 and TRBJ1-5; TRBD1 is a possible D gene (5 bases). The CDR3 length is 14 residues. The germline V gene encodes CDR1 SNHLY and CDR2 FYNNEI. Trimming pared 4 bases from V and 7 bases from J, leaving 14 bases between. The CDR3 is CASSGDLEAQPQHF. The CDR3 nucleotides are TGTGCCAGCAGTGGGGACCTCGAGGCCCAGCCCCAGCATTTT.

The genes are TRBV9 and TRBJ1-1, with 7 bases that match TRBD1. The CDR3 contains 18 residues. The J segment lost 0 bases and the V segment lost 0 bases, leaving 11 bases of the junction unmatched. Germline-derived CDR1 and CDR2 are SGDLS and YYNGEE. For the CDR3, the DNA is TGTGCCAGCAGCGTAGGGACAGGCGGGGGGCTTTTGAACACTGAAGCTTTCTTT. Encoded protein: CASSVGTGGGLLNTEAFF. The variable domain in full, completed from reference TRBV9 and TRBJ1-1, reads DSGVTQTPKHLITATGQRVTLRCSPRSGDLSVYWYQQSLDQGLQFLIQYYNGEERAKGNILERFSAQQFPDLHSELNLSSLELGDSALYFCASSVGTGGGLLNTEAFFGQGTRLTVV.

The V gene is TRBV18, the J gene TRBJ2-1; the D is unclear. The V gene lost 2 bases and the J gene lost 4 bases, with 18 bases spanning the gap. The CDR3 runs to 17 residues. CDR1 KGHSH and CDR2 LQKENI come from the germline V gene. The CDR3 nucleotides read TGTGCCAGCTCACCAAAAATCCCCGTACTCTTTTACAATGAGCAGTTCTTC. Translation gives CASSPKIPVLFYNEQFF. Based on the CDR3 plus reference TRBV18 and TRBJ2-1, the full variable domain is NAGVMQNPRHLVRRRGQEARLRCSPMKGHSHVYWYRQLPEEGLKFMVYLQKENIIDESGMPKERFSAEFPKEGPSILRIQQVVRGDSAAYFCASSPKIPVLFYNEQFFGPGTRLTVL.

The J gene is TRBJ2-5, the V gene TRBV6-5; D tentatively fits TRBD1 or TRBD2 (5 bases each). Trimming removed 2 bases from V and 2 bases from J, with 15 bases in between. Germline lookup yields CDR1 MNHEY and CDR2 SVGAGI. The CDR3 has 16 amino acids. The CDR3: CASSYLGGEGQETQYF. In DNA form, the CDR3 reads TGTGCCAGCAGTTACCTAGGAGGAGAGGGGCAAGAGACCCAGTACTTC.

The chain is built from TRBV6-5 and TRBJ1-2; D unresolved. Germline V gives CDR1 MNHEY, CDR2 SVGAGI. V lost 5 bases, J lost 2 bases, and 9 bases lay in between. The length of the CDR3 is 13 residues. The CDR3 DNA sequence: TGTGCCAGCAGTGGTGATGGGAACTATGGCTACACCTTC. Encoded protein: CASSGDGNYGYTF.

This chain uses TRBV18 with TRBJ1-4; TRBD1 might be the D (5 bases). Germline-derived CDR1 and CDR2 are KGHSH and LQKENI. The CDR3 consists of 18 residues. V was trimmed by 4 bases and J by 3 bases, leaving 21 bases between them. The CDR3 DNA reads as TGTGCCAGCTCACTAATCCCGGGCCCCGGAGGGGCTAATGAAAAACTGTTTTTT. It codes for CASSLIPGPGGANEKLFF.

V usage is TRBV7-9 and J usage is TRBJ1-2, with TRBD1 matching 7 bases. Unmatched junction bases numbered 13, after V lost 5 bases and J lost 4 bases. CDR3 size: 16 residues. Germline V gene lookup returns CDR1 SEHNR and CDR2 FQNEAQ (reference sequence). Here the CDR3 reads CASSREVAGGGYGYTF. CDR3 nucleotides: TGTGCCAGCAGCCGCGAGGTGGCAGGGGGAGGCTATGGCTACACCTTC. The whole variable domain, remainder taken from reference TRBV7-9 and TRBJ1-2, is DTGVSQNPRHKITKRGQNVTFRCDPISEHNRLYWYRQTLGQGPEFLTYFQNEAQLEKSRLLSDRFSAERPKGSFSTLEIQRTEQGDSAMYLCASSREVAGGGYGYTFGSGTRLTVV.

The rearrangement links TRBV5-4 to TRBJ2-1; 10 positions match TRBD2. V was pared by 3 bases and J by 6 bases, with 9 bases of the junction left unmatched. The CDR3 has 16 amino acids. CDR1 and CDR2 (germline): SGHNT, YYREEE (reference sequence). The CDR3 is CASSSSAGGLSNEQFF. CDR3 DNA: TGTGCCAGCAGCTCATCAGCGGGGGGGCTCAGCAATGAGCAGTTCTTC.

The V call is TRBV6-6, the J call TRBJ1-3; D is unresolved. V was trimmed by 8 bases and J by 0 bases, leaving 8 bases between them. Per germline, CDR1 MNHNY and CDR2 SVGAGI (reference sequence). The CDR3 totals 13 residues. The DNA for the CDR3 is TGTGCCAGCGGCATTATCTCTGGAAACACCATATATTTT. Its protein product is CASGIISGNTIYF.

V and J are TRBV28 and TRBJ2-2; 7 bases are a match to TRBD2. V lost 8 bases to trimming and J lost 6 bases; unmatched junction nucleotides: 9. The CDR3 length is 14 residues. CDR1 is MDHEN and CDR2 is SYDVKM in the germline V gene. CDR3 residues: CASRTSLFSGELFF. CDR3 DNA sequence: TGTGCCAGCCGGACTAGTTTGTTCTCCGGGGAGCTGTTTTTT.

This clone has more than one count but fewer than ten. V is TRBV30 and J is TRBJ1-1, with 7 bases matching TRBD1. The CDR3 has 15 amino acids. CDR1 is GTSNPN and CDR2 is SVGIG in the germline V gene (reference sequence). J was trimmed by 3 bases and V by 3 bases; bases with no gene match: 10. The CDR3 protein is CAWRNKGARDTEAFF. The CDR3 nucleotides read TGTGCCTGGAGAAATAAGGGGGCGCGGGACACTGAAGCTTTCTTT.

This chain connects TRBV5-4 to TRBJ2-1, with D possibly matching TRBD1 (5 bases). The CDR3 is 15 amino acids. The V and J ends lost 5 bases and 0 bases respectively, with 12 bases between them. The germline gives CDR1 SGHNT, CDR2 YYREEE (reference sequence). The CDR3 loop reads CASRPDRGSYNEQFF. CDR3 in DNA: TGTGCCAGCAGACCTGACAGAGGCTCCTACAATGAGCAGTTCTTC.

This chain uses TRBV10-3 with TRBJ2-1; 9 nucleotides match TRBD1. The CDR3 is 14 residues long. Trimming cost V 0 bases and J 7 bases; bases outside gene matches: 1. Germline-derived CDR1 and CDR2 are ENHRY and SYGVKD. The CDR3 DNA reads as TGTGCCATCAGTGAGTCGGGACAGGGTAATGAGCAGTTCTTC. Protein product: CAISESGQGNEQFF.

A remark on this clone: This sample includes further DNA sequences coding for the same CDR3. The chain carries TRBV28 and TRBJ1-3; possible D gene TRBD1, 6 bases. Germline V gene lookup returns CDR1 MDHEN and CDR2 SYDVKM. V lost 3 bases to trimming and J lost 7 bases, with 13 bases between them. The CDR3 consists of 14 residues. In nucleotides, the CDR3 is TGTGCCAGCAGTTTGTCCGTCAGGGGCAACACCATATATTTT. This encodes CASSLSVRGNTIYF.

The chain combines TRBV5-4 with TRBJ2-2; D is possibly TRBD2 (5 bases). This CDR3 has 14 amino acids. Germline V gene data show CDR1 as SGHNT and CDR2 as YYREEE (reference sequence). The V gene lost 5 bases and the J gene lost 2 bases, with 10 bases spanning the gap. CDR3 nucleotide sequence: TGTGCCAGCAGTGAGGGCGCTAACACCGGGGAGCTGTTTTTT. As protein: CASSEGANTGELFF.

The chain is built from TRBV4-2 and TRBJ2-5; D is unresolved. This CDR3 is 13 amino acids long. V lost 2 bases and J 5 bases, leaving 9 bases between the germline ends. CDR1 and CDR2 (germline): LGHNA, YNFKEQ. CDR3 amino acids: CASSQILGETQYF. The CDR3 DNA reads TGTGCCAGCAGCCAAATTCTGGGGGAGACCCAGTACTTC.

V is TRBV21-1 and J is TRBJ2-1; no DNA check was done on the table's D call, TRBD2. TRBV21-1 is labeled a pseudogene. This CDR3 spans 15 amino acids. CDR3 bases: TGTGCCAGCAGCAAAAAGCGGGAGAGTCCCAATGAGCAGTTCTTC. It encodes CASSKKRESPNEQFF.

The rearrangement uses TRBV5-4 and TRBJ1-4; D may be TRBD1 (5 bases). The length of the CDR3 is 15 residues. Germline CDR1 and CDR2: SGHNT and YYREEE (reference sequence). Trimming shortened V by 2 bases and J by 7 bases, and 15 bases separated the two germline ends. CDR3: CASSLQQEGSEKLFF. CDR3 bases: TGTGCCAGCAGCTTACAACAGGAGGGGAGTGAAAAACTGTTTTTT.

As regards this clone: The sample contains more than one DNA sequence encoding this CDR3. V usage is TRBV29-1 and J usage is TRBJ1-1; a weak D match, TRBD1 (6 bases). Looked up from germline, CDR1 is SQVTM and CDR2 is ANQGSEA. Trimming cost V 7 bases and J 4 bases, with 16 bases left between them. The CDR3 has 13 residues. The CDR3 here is CSAHPQGVTEAFF. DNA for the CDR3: TGCAGCGCCCACCCACAGGGAGTCACTGAAGCTTTCTTT.

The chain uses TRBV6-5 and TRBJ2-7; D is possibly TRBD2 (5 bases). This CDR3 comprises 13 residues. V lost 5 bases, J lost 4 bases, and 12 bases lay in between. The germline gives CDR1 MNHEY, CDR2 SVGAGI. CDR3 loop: CASSGVARYEQYF. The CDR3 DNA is TGTGCCAGCAGTGGCGTAGCGAGATACGAGCAGTACTTC.

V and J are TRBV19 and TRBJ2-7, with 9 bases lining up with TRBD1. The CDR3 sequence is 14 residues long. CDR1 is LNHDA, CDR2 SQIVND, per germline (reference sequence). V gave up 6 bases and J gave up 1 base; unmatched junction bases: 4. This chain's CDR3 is CASRRTGDSYEQYF. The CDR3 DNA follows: TGTGCCAGTAGGCGGACAGGGGATTCCTACGAGCAGTACTTC. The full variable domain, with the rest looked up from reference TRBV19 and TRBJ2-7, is DGGITQSPKYLFRKEGQNVTLSCEQNLNHDAMYWYRQDPGQGLRLIYYSQIVNDFQKGDIAEGYSVSREKKESFPLTVTSAQKNPTAFYLCASRRTGDSYEQYFGPGTRLTVT.

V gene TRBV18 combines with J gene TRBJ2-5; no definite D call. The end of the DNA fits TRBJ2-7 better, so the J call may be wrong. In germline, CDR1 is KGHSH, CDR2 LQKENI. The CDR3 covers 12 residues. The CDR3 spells CASSPTAYEQYF. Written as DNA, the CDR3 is TGTGCCAGCTCACCAACGGCCTACGAGCAGTACTTC.

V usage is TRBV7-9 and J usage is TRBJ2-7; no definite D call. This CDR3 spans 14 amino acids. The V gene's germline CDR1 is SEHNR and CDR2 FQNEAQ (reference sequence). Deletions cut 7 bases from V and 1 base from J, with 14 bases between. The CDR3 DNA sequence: TGTGCCAGCACCAAACAAGACGTTTCCTACGAGCAGTACTTC. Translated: CASTKQDVSYEQYF.

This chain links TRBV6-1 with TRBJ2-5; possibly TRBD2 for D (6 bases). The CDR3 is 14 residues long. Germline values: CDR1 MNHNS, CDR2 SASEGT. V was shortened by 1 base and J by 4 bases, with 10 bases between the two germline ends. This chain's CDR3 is CASSEGASAETQYF. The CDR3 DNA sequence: TGTGCCAGCAGTGAAGGGGCTAGCGCAGAGACCCAGTACTTC.

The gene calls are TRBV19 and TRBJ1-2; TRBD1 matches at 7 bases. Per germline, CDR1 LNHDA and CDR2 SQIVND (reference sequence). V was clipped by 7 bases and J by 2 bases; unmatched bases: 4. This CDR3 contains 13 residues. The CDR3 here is CASNDRENYGYTF. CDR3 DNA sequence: TGTGCCAGTAACGACAGGGAAAACTATGGCTACACCTTC.

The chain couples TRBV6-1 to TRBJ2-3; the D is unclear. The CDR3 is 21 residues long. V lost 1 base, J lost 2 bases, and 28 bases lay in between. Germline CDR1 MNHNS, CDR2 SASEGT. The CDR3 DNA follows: TGTGCCAGCAGTGAAGTTAAAGGCCGAACCGCCAGCTGGCGGTCCACAGATACGCAGTATTTT. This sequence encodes CASSEVKGRTASWRSTDTQYF.

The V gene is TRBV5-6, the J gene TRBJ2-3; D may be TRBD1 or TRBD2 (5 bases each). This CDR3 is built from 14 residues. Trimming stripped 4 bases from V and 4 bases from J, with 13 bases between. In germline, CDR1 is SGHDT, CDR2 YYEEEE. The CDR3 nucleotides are TGTGCCAGCAGCCAAACAGAGGGACCAGATACGCAGTATTTT. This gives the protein CASSQTEGPDTQYF.

The CDR3 loop reads CASSRDIMQNNEQFF. CDR3 nucleotides: TGTGCCAGCAGCCGTGACATTATGCAGAACAATGAGCAGTTCTTC. The rearrangement joins TRBV11-2 to TRBJ2-1; D is ambiguous. There are 15 residues in the CDR3. With 5 bases removed from V and 5 bases from J, the gap between germline ends came to 16 bases. Germline V CDR1 and CDR2: SGHAT, FQNNGV.

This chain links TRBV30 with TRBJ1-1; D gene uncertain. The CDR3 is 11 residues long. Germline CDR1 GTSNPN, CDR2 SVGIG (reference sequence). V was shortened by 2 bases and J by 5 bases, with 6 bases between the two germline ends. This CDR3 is CAWSPRTEAFF. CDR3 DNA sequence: TGTGCCTGGAGTCCCAGGACTGAAGCTTTCTTT.